This TCR beta chain was recorded in a study of blood T cell repertoires in COVID-19. Study overall: The samples span acute and convalescent COVID-19 from the United States, Italy and Spain. From T cells, B-cell-depleted T cells, or PBMCs came the material, which was cDNA or gDNA.

Original data processing: Amplification of reference gene primers was used by the study to estimate nucleated cell counts. The table came from immunoSEQ multiplex PCR; TCRdb's copy has only in-frame clones and leaves some out. The V and J calls and clone size come from that table; D and trimming were worked out from the DNA. The sample shows about 290,000 clones, about nine tenths of them seen only once. This CDR3 region has 13 residues. V lost 2 bases to trimming and J lost 4 bases, with 9 bases between them. Germline assignment: CDR1 SGHRS and CDR2 YFSETQ. Clinical history as reported by participants underpinned cohort assignment.

The chain combines TRBV5-1 with TRBJ1-1; TRBD1 might be the D (5 bases). Specimen: PBMCs or T cells enriched from blood (not recorded which). This clonotype was obtained from a woman aged 40 to 49 who had recovered from COVID-19. CDR3 DNA: TGCGCCAGCAGCTTTGCAGGGCCCACTGAAGCTTTCTTT. This gives the protein CASSFAGPTEAFF.